The 8 T cell receptor beta chains below all came from one sample that was sequenced in a study of T cells in Graves' hyperthyroidism and ophthalmopathy. RNA transcripts served as the template for amplifying TCR beta CDR3 regions. First-round RT-PCR of the TCR CDR3 relied on the HTBI primer set. TCRdb reanalysed the multiplex PCR reads using MiXCR and keeps one entry per CDR3 protein. The table has fewer than 750,000 distinct CDR3 sequences, more than 12% seen once; the top ten hold under 15%. Source material: blood. These TCRs come from a woman aged 50 to 65 with Graves' ophthalmopathy.

This clonotype was seen many times. J is TRBJ2-2 and V is TRBV11-2, with D possibly matching TRBD2 (5 bases). CDR1 and CDR2 from the germline V gene are SGHAT and FQNNGV. The CDR3 is 16 residues long. V was clipped by 1 base and J by 1 base, with 10 bases between them. The CDR3 region has the DNA TGTGCCAGCAGCTTAGTGCGGGTAGTGAACACCGGGGAGCTGTTTTTT. Its protein product is CASSLVRVVNTGELFF.

This clonotype was counted ten times or more. The CDR3 spells CASSLFRSSQTNTGELFF. In nucleotides, the CDR3 is TGTGCCAGCAGTTTATTTAGGAGTAGCCAGACGAACACCGGGGAGCTGTTTTTT. V gene TRBV28 combines with J gene TRBJ2-2; D remains unclear. Germline V gene data show CDR1 as MDHEN and CDR2 as SYDVKM. CDR3 length: 18 amino acids. Trimming took 1 base from V and 0 from J, leaving 15 bases between them.

This clonotype occurred many times. V gene TRBV5-1 combines with J gene TRBJ2-7; D is possibly TRBD2 (5 bases). The CDR3 is 16 amino acids. Trimming pared 0 bases from V and 2 bases from J, leaving 15 bases between. Per germline, CDR1 SGHRS and CDR2 YFSETQ. CDR3 nucleotide sequence: TGCGCCAGCAGCTTGGGGGGAGACAACTTTGCCTACGAGCAGTACTTC. Encoded protein: CASSLGGDNFAYEQYF.

This clonotype was counted at least ten times. V is TRBV28 and J is TRBJ2-7; D possibly corresponds to TRBD1 (5 bases). This CDR3 has 18 amino acids. Germline CDR1 is MDHEN and CDR2 is SYDVKM. Trimming left V 1 base short and J 1 base short, with 20 bases between. The CDR3 loop is CASSLLTDGKGNSYEQYF. The CDR3 DNA follows: TGTGCCAGCAGTTTATTGACAGATGGTAAGGGGAATTCCTACGAGCAGTACTTC.

This clonotype has ten or more counts. The chain combines TRBV7-2 with TRBJ2-2; no clear D. Trimming removed 8 bases at V and 5 bases at J, with 12 bases between. From germline, CDR1 is SGHTA and CDR2 FQGNSA. There are 13 residues in the CDR3. CDR3: CASQGRRTGELFF. The DNA for the CDR3 is TGTGCCAGCCAAGGTCGTAGGACCGGGGAGCTGTTTTTT.

This clonotype was detected ten times or more. The gene calls are TRBV7-2 and TRBJ1-1; 8 bases match TRBD1. CDR3 length: 15 residues. Germline V gene lookup returns CDR1 SGHTA and CDR2 FQGNSA. V lost 5 bases and J lost 1; bases outside the gene matches: 6. The CDR3 reads CASSKTGGRNTEAFF. For the CDR3, the DNA is TGTGCCAGCAGCAAAACAGGGGGGAGGAACACTGAAGCTTTCTTT.

The V and J genes are TRBV7-2 and TRBJ2-1; the D call may be TRBD1 or TRBD2 (5 bases each). CDR1 is SGHTA, CDR2 FQGNSA, per germline. V was trimmed by 3 bases and J by 6 bases, leaving 9 bases between them. This CDR3 is 13 amino acids long. CDR3 in DNA: TGTGCCAGCAGCTTCTTCGGGGCCAATGAGCAGTTCTTC. This codes for CASSFFGANEQFF.

This clonotype has ten or more counts. The rearrangement joins TRBV20-1 to TRBJ1-5; TRBD1 is a possible D gene (6 bases). Germline-derived CDR1 and CDR2 are DFQATT and SNEGSKA (reference sequence). The CDR3 covers 14 residues. V shed 1 base and J shed 4 bases, with 11 bases lying between them. This CDR3 is CSARGGRGNQPQHF. CDR3 in DNA: TGCAGTGCTAGAGGGGGCAGGGGAAATCAGCCCCAGCATTTT.